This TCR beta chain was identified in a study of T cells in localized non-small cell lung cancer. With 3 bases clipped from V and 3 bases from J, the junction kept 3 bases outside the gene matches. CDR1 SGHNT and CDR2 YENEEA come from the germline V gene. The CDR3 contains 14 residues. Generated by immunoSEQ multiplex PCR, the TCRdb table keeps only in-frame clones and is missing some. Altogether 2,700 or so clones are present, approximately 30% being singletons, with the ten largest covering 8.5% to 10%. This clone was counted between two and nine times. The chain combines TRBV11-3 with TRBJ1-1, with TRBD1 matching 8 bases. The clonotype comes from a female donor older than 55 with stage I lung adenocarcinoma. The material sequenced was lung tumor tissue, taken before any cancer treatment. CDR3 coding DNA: TGTGCCAGCAGCTTCCAGGGGGCGCACACTGAAGCTTTCTTT. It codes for CASSFQGAHTEAFF.